A selection of T cell receptor beta chains follows, all from one sample in a study of T cells in Graves' hyperthyroidism and ophthalmopathy. TCRdb re-derived calls from the multiplex PCR reads in MiXCR, one entry per CDR3 protein. Here the sample spans about 420,000 distinct CDR3 sequences, approximately 15% being singletons. The specimen was blood. The receptors were sampled from a woman in her late teens or twenties with Graves' hyperthyroidism. The CDR3 runs from the conserved cysteine through the conserved F or W. Clone size, where shown, is once, few, many, or a class for clones that have expanded.

V gene: TRBV7-2
J gene: TRBJ2-1
clone size: many
CDR3 protein: CASTKAVRRGSNEQFF

V gene: TRBV15
J gene: TRBJ1-2
clone size: many
CDR3 protein: CATGQGDYGYTF

V gene: TRBV11-2
J gene: TRBJ2-1
clone size: many
CDR3 protein: CASSLAGSNNEQFF

V gene: TRBV2
J gene: TRBJ1-4
clone size: many
CDR3 protein: CASSDLRQTNEKLFF

V gene: TRBV6-1
J gene: TRBJ2-1
clone size: .
CDR3 protein: CASSGTGGPNEQFF

V gene: TRBV7-9
J gene: TRBJ1-1
clone size: many
CDR3 protein: CASSSNRVGTEAFF

V gene: TRBV29-1
J gene: TRBJ1-1
clone size: few
CDR3 protein: CSVEGRDGLEAFF

V gene: TRBV2
J gene: TRBJ2-7
clone size: once
CDR3 protein: CASRMGQGVDEQYF

V gene: TRBV3-1
J gene: TRBJ2-5
clone size: .
CDR3 protein: CASSQGGGLAQYF

V gene: TRBV12-5
J gene: TRBJ1-1
clone size: many
CDR3 protein: CASGLGQGNTEAFF

V gene: TRBV15
J gene: TRBJ2-6
clone size: few
CDR3 protein: CATSRDRNSGANVLTF

V gene: TRBV6-5
J gene: TRBJ1-2
clone size: many
CDR3 protein: CASSYSGQGFPNYGYTF

V gene: TRBV7-7
J gene: TRBJ2-1
clone size: few
CDR3 protein: CASSLAPGTGNEQFF

V gene: TRBV9
J gene: TRBJ1-2
clone size: .
CDR3 protein: CASSGTMGPLNYGYTF

V gene: TRBV7-9
J gene: TRBJ1-2
clone size: few
CDR3 protein: CASSLLSLYGYTF

V gene: TRBV25-1
J gene: TRBJ2-6
clone size: .
CDR3 protein: CASSESGGANVLTF

V gene: TRBV3-1
J gene: TRBJ1-2
clone size: many
CDR3 protein: CASSQGAHGYTF

V gene: TRBV27
J gene: TRBJ2-3
clone size: few
CDR3 protein: CARNPSADTQYF

V gene: TRBV20-1
J gene: TRBJ1-5
clone size: .
CDR3 protein: CSAPDRERVGNQPQHF

V gene: TRBV3-1
J gene: TRBJ2-4
clone size: many
CDR3 protein: CASSQDRKLARGNIQYF

V gene: TRBV3-1
J gene: TRBJ2-1
clone size: many
CDR3 protein: CASSQRGSYNEQFF

V gene: TRBV10-3
J gene: TRBJ1-3
clone size: many
CDR3 protein: CAIVGQGGNTIYF

V gene: TRBV4-1
J gene: TRBJ2-3
clone size: few
CDR3 protein: CASSQAGTSMLDTQYF

V gene: TRBV2
J gene: TRBJ2-1
clone size: many
CDR3 protein: CASSESENEQFF

V gene: TRBV12-3/TRBV12-4
J gene: TRBJ2-3
clone size: .
CDR3 protein: CASNPGAPGGTDTQYF

V gene: TRBV2
J gene: TRBJ2-4
clone size: many
CDR3 protein: CASRAKLVAKNIQYF